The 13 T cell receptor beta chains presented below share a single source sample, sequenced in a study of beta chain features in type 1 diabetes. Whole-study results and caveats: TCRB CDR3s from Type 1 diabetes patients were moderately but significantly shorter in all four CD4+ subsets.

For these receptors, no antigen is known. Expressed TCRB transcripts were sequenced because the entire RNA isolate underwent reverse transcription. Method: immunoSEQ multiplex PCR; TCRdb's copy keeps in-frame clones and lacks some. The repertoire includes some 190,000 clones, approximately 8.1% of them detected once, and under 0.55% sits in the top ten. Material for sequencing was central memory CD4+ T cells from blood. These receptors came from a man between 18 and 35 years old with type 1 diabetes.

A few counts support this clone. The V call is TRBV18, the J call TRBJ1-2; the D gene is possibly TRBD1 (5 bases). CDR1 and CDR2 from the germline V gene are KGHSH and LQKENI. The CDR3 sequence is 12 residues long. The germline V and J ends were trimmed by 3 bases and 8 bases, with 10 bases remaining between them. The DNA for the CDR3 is TGTGCCAGCTCACCCGGGACTGGGGGCTACACCTTC. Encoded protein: CASSPGTGGYTF. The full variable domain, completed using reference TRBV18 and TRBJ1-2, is NAGVMQNPRHLVRRRGQEARLRCSPMKGHSHVYWYRQLPEEGLKFMVYLQKENIIDESGMPKERFSAEFPKEGPSILRIQQVVRGDSAAYFCASSPGTGGYTFGSGTRLTVV.

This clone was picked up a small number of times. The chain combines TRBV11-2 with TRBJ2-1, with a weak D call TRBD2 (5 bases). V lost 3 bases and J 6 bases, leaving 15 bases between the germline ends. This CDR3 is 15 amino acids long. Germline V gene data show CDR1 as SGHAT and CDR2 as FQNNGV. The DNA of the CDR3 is TGTGCCAGCAGCTTCGGGGTAGCCCTAGGCAATGAGCAGTTCTTC. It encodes CASSFGVALGNEQFF.

The CDR3 DNA reads as TGTGCCAGCAGCCCTGTGGGACAGGGATCCTACGAGCAGTACTTC. This codes for CASSPVGQGSYEQYF. The rearrangement uses TRBV5-6 and TRBJ2-7; 9 positions agree with TRBD1. There are 15 residues in the CDR3. Trimming removed 4 bases from V and 1 base from J; junction bases left unmatched: 6. Germline V gene data show CDR1 as SGHDT and CDR2 as YYEEEE.

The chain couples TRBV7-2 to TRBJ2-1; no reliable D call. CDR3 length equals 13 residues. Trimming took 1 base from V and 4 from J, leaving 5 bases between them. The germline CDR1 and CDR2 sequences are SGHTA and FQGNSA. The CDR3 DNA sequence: TGTGCCAGCAGCTTAGACAGTTACAATGAGCAGTTCTTC. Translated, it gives CASSLDSYNEQFF.

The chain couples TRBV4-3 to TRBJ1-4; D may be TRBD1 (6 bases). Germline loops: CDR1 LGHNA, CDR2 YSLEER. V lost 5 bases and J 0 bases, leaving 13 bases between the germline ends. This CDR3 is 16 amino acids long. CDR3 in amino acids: CASSAGTRTTNEKLFF. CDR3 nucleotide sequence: TGCGCCAGCAGCGCAGGGACACGGACAACTAATGAAAAACTGTTTTTT.

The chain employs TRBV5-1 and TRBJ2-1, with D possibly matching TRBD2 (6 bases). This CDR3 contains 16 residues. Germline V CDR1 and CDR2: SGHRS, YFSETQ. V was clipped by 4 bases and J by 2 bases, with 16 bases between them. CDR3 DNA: TGCGCCAGCAGCCAAGATAGCGGCCCCACCTACAATGAGCAGTTCTTC. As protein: CASSQDSGPTYNEQFF.

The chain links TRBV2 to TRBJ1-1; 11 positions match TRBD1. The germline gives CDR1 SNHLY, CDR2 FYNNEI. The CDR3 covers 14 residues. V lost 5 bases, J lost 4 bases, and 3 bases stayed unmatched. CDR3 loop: CASSRGTGGTEAFF. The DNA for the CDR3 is TGTGCCAGCAGTCGTGGGACAGGGGGCACTGAAGCTTTCTTT.

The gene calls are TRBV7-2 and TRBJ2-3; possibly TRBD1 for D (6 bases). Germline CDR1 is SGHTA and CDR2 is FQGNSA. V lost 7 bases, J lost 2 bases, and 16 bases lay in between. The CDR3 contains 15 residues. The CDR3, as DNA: TGTGCCAGCACCGTACAGGGTATCCCCACAGATACGCAGTATTTT. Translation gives CASTVQGIPTDTQYF.

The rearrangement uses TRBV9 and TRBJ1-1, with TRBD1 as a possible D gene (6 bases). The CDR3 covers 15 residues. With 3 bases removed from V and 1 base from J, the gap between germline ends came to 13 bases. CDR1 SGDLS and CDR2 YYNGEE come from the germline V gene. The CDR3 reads CASSASRGANTEAFF. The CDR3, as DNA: TGTGCCAGCAGCGCATCCCGGGGGGCGAACACTGAAGCTTTCTTT.

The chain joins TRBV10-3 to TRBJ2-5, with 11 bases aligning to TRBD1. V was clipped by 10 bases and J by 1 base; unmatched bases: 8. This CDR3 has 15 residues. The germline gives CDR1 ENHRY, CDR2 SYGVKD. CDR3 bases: TGTGCCACAGGACAGGGGGCAATGGGCCAAGAGACCCAGTACTTC. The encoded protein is CATGQGAMGQETQYF.

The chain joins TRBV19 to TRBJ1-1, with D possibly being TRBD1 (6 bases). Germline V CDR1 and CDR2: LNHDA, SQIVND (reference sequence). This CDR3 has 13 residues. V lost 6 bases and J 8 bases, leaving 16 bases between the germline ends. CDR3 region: CASRPLQGFEAFF. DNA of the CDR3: TGTGCCAGTAGACCCTTACAGGGATTCGAAGCTTTCTTT.

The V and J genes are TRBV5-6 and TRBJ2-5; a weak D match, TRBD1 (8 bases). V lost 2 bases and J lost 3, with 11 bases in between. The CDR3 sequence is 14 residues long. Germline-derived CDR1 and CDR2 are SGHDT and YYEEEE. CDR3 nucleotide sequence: TGTGCCAGCAGCTTACAGGGGGGGGAAGAGACCCAGTACTTC. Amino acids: CASSLQGGEETQYF.

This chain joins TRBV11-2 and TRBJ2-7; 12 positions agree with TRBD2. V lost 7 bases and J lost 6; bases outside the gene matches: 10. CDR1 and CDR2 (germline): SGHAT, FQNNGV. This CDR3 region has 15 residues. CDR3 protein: CASTKMTSGSLEQYF. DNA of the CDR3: TGTGCCAGCACCAAAATGACTAGCGGGAGTCTCGAGCAGTACTTC.